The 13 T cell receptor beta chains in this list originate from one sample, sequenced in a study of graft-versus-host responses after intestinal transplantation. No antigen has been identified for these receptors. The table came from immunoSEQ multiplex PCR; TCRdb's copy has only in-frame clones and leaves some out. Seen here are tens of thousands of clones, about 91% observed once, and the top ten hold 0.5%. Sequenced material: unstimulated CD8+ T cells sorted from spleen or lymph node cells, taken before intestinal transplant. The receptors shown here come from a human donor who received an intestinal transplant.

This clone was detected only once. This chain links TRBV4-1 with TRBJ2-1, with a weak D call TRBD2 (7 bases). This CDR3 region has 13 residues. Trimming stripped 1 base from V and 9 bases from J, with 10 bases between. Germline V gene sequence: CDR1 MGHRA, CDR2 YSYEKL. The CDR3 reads CASSQGGGSEQFF. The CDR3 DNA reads TGCGCCAGCAGCCAAGGGGGGGGCAGTGAGCAGTTCTTC.

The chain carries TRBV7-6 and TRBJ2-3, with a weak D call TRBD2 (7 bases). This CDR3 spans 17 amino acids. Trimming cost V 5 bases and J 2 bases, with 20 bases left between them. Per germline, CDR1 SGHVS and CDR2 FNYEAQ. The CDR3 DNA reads TGTGCCAGCAGCATTAGAAGGGGAGGGGGGGACACAGATACGCAGTATTTT. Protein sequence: CASSIRRGGGDTDTQYF.

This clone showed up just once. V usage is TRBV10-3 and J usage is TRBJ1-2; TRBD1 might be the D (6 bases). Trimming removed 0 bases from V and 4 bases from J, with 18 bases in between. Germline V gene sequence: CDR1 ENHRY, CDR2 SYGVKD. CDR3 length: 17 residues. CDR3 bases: TGTGCCATCAGTGAGTCGGGGGGGGGCCCCTTCCCCTATGGCTACACCTTC. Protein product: CAISESGGGPFPYGYTF.

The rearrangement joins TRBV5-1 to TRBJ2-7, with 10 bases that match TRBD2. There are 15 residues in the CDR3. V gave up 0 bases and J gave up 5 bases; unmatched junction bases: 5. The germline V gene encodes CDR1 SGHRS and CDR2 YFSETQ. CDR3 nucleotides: TGCGCCAGCAGCTTGGGGACTAGCGGATCCGACGAGCAGTACTTC. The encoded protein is CASSLGTSGSDEQYF.

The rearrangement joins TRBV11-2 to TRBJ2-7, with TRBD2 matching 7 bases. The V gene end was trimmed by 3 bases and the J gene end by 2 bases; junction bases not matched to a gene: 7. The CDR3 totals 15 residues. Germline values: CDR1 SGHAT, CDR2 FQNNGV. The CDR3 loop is CASSFPLANPYEQYF. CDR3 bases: TGTGCCAGCAGCTTCCCACTAGCGAACCCCTACGAGCAGTACTTC.

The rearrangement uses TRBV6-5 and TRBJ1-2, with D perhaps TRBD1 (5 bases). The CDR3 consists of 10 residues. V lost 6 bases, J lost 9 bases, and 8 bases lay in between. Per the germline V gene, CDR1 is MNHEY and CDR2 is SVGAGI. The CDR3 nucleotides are TGTGCCAGCAGAGGGGAAAGCTACACCTTC. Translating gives CASRGESYTF.

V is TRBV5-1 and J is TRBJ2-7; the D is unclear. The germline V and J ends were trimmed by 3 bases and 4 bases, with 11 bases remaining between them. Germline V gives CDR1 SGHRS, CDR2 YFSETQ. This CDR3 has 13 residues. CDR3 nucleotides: TGCGCCAGCAGCTCCTCCACCCTATACGAGCAGTACTTC. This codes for CASSSSTLYEQYF. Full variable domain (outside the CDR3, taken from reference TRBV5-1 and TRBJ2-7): KAGVTQTPRYLIKTRGQQVTLSCSPISGHRSVSWYQQTPGQGLQFLFEYFSETQRNKGNFPGRFSGRQFSNSRSEMNVSTLELGDSALYLCASSSSTLYEQYFGPGTRLTVT.

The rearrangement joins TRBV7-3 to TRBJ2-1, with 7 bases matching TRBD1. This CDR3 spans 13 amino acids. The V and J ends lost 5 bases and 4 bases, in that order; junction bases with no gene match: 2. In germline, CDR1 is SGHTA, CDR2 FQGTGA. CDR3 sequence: CASSRTGYNEQFF. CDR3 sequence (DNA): TGTGCCAGCAGCCGGACAGGTTACAATGAGCAGTTCTTC.

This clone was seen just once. CDR3 coding DNA: TGTGCCAGTCTTACATTCTCAGCGGGACAGGGGCCCTACGAGCAGTACTTC. Amino acid sequence: CASLTFSAGQGPYEQYF. The chain is built from TRBV11-2 and TRBJ2-5; TRBD1 matches at 10 bases. The closer fit of TRBJ2-7 to the DNA end suggests the J call may be wrong. CDR3 length: 17 residues. Germline values: CDR1 SGHAT, CDR2 FQNNGV.

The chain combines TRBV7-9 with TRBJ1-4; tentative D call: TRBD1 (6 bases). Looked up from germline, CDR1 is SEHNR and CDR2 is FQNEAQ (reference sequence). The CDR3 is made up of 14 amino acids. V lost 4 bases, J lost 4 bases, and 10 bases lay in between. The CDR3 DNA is TGTGCCAGCAGCTCTGGACAGCGTAATGAAAAACTGTTTTTT. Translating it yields CASSSGQRNEKLFF.

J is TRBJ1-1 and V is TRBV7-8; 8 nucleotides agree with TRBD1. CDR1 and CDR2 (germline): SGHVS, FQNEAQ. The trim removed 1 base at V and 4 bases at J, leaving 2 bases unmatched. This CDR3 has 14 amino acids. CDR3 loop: CASSLDRGFTEAFF. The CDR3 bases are TGTGCCAGCAGCTTAGACAGGGGGTTCACTGAAGCTTTCTTT.

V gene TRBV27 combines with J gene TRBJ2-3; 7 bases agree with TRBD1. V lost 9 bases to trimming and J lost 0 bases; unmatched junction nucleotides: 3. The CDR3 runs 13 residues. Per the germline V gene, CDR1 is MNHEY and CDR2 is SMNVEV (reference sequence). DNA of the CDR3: TGTGCCAGTCGACAGGGAAGCACAGATACGCAGTATTTT. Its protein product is CASRQGSTDTQYF.

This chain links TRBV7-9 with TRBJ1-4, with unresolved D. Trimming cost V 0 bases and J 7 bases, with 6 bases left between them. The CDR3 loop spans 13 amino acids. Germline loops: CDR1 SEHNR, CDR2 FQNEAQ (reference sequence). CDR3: CASSLAWSEKLFF. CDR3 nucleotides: TGTGCCAGCAGCTTAGCGTGGAGTGAAAAACTGTTTTTT.